This TCR beta chain was identified during a study of blood T cell repertoires in COVID-19. Study-level background: The study drew acute and convalescent COVID-19 samples from the United States, Italy and Spain. The analysed material was cDNA or gDNA that came from T cells, B-cell-depleted T cells, or PBMCs.

Method: immunoSEQ multiplex PCR; TCRdb's copy keeps in-frame clones and lacks some. This table holds roughly 280,000 clones, roughly 88% found once. The germline V gene has CDR1 SGHTA and CDR2 FQGTGA. This CDR3 region has 14 residues. V lost 7 bases, J lost 4 bases, and 9 bases stayed unmatched. This TCR was sampled from a woman aged 70-85 years with acute or convalescent COVID-19. The chain combines TRBV7-3 with TRBJ1-1, with 7 bases matching TRBD1. Material: peripheral blood. CDR3 in amino acids: CASKTTGSVTEAFF. CDR3 nucleotides: TGTGCCAGCAAAACGACAGGGAGTGTCACTGAAGCTTTCTTT.